These 21 T cell receptor beta chains were all obtained from the same sample, sequenced in a study of a mutant IDH1 vaccine in newly diagnosed glioma. What these receptors recognize is not known. The time point denotes: week 23, last vaccination. Vaccinated patients received 300 ug of mutant IDH1 20-mer peptide per dose, with topical imiquimod. Profiling relied on immunoSEQ multiplex PCR, and the TCRdb table lists in-frame clones only, not all of them. The sample contains about 65,000 clones, about 88% of which appear only once. The specimen comprised PBMCs, sampled from a glioma patient whose treatment included an IDH1 peptide vaccine. These receptors were obtained from a man aged 30 to 45 with glioma.

The chain recombines TRBV27 with TRBJ1-1, with no clear D. This CDR3 spans 13 amino acids. From germline, CDR1 is MNHEY and CDR2 SMNVEV (reference sequence). V was clipped by 5 bases and J by 4 bases, with 11 bases between them. As DNA, the CDR3 is TGTGCCAGCAGTCCCGGGTTGGTCACTGAAGCTTTCTTT. Its protein is CASSPGLVTEAFF.

This sequence joins TRBV18 and TRBJ1-3; maybe TRBD1 (5 bases). Trimming took 5 bases from V and 0 from J, leaving 8 bases between them. The CDR3 sequence is 14 residues long. In germline, CDR1 is KGHSH, CDR2 LQKENI. The CDR3 sequence is CASSGGLSGNTIYF. CDR3 DNA: TGTGCCAGCTCAGGGGGTCTCTCTGGAAACACCATATATTTT.

This clone was seen only once. The V call is TRBV19, the J call TRBJ1-1; TRBD1 is a possible D gene (6 bases). V lost 3 bases and J 4 bases, leaving 12 bases between the germline ends. Germline CDR1 is LNHDA and CDR2 is SQIVND (reference sequence). This CDR3 is 14 amino acids long. The CDR3 sequence is CASSMGGLGTEAFF. The CDR3, as DNA: TGTGCCAGTAGTATGGGGGGGCTTGGCACTGAAGCTTTCTTT.

The count of this clone is one. The rearrangement links TRBV6-5 to TRBJ2-1; 9 nucleotides align to TRBD1. Per the germline V gene, CDR1 is MNHEY and CDR2 is SVGAGI. CDR3 length: 15 residues. V dropped 5 bases and J dropped 7; count of bases not matched to a gene: 9. The CDR3 sequence: CASSTGTGYPNEQFF. CDR3 nucleotide sequence: TGTGCCAGCAGTACGGGGACAGGGTACCCGAATGAGCAGTTCTTC.

The chain employs TRBV19 and TRBJ2-5; no clear D. The V end lost 3 bases, the J end lost 1 base, and 6 bases lay between the germline ends. Germline CDR1 reads LNHDA; CDR2 reads SQIVND (reference sequence). This CDR3 is 13 amino acids long. The CDR3 nucleotides are TGTGCCAGTAGTATTACAGCCCAAGAGACCCAGTACTTC. Protein sequence: CASSITAQETQYF.

The gene calls are TRBV7-7 and TRBJ2-2; D is perhaps TRBD2 (5 bases). The CDR3 extends over 13 amino acids. Trimming stripped 2 bases from V and 5 bases from J, with 6 bases between. Germline V gives CDR1 SSHAT, CDR2 FNYEAQ (reference sequence). In DNA form, the CDR3 reads TGTGCCAGCAGCTTAACGGGAACCGGGGAGCTGTTTTTT. It specifies CASSLTGTGELFF.

The chain employs TRBV5-1 and TRBJ2-1; D not resolved. CDR1 and CDR2 (germline): SGHRS, YFSETQ. Trimming shortened V by 0 bases and J by 0 bases, and 10 bases separated the two germline ends. The CDR3 is 16 residues long. As DNA, the CDR3 is TGCGCCAGCAGCTTGGCCACTTCGAGCTCCTACAATGAGCAGTTCTTC. This codes for CASSLATSSSYNEQFF.

A few counts support this clone. The V call is TRBV5-1, the J call TRBJ1-1; D remains unclear. V shed 0 bases and J shed 5 bases, with 8 bases lying between them. Germline loops: CDR1 SGHRS, CDR2 YFSETQ. The CDR3 sequence is 13 residues long. CDR3 sequence: CASSLDLGTEAFF. The CDR3 region has the DNA TGCGCCAGCAGCTTGGATTTGGGGACTGAAGCTTTCTTT.

The gene calls are TRBV5-5 and TRBJ2-7; D perhaps matches TRBD2 (5 bases). The ends were cut back, 4 bases at V and 4 bases at J, with 12 bases in the middle. The CDR3 length is 13 residues. CDR1 and CDR2 from the germline V gene are SGHKS and YYEKEE (reference sequence). The DNA for the CDR3 is TGTGCCAGCAGCGCCGGGGTATCGTACGAGCAGTACTTC. Translating it yields CASSAGVSYEQYF.

This chain connects TRBV29-1 to TRBJ1-2; a weak D match, TRBD1 (5 bases). The V end was cut by 3 bases, the J end by 8 bases, with 22 bases between. This CDR3 has 15 residues. Per germline, CDR1 SQVTM and CDR2 ANQGSEA. The CDR3 bases are TGCAGCGTTGAGTATCTAGAGGGACCATCGAGGGGCTACACCTTC. The encoded protein is CSVEYLEGPSRGYTF.

This chain links TRBV2 with TRBJ1-2; D might be TRBD1 (5 bases). This CDR3 spans 14 amino acids. The V gene's germline CDR1 is SNHLY and CDR2 FYNNEI. Trimming pared 4 bases from V and 3 bases from J, leaving 12 bases between. In nucleotides, the CDR3 is TGTGCCAGCAGTGGAAGGGGTCTCGACTATGGCTACACCTTC. Amino acid sequence: CASSGRGLDYGYTF.

This rearrangement joins TRBV7-7 to TRBJ1-3, with 8 bases lining up with TRBD1. This CDR3 contains 15 residues. Germline trimming cut 5 bases from V and 4 bases from J; bases unmatched to any gene: 7. Germline CDR1 and CDR2: SSHAT and FNYEAQ (reference sequence). CDR3 sequence: CASSPGQGGGNTIYF. In DNA, the CDR3 is TGTGCCAGCAGCCCCGGACAGGGAGGAGGAAACACCATATATTTT.

The rearrangement uses TRBV6-6 and TRBJ1-1; D uncertain. V was clipped by 7 bases and J by 3 bases, with 15 bases between them. This CDR3 contains 14 residues. The germline CDR1 and CDR2 sequences are MNHNY and SVGAGI (reference sequence). This CDR3 reads CASTLSGGYTEAFF. The CDR3 DNA follows: TGTGCCAGCACCCTGTCAGGTGGTTACACTGAAGCTTTCTTT.

The V and J genes are TRBV6-5 and TRBJ1-2; D possibly corresponds to TRBD1 (5 bases). V lost 0 bases and J lost 4, with 9 bases in between. The CDR3 consists of 14 residues. From germline, CDR1 is MNHEY and CDR2 SVGAGI. The CDR3 DNA reads as TGTGCCAGCAGTTACTCAAGAGGGGTCTATGGCTACACCTTC. Protein sequence: CASSYSRGVYGYTF.

The chain is built from TRBV6-5 and TRBJ1-1; a weak D match, TRBD1 (6 bases). The V gene's germline CDR1 is MNHEY and CDR2 SVGAGI. V dropped 7 bases and J dropped 5 bases, with 17 bases sitting between them. The CDR3 runs 14 residues. CDR3 region: CASKKTTGRTEAFF. Written as DNA, the CDR3 is TGTGCCAGCAAAAAGACGACAGGCCGGACTGAAGCTTTCTTT.

CDR3 in amino acids: CASSQAGNEQFF. The CDR3 DNA sequence: TGTGCCAGCAGCCAGGCAGGCAATGAGCAGTTCTTC. This chain links TRBV11-1 with TRBJ2-1; D gene ambiguous. CDR3 size: 12 residues. V was clipped by 5 bases and J by 6 bases, with 8 bases between them. Per germline, CDR1 SGHAT and CDR2 FQDESV (reference sequence).

The rearrangement links TRBV5-5 to TRBJ2-7; TRBD1 matches at 7 bases. Per the germline V gene, CDR1 is SGHKS and CDR2 is YYEKEE (reference sequence). Trimming removed 4 bases from V and 3 bases from J; junction bases left unmatched: 10. This CDR3 is built from 15 residues. The CDR3 spells CASSVRDSSYYEQYF. The CDR3 DNA reads TGTGCCAGCAGCGTTCGGGACAGTTCTTACTACGAGCAGTACTTC.

This clone has only a few counts. This chain uses TRBV5-1 with TRBJ1-5; unclear D gene. CDR3 size: 14 residues. Germline V lookup: CDR1 SGHRS, CDR2 YFSETQ. The V end was cut by 0 bases, the J end by 6 bases, with 10 bases between. CDR3 coding DNA: TGCGCCAGCAGCTTGGCCGCGGGAATTCAGCCCCAGCATTTT. It encodes CASSLAAGIQPQHF.

This clone has only one observation. This rearrangement joins TRBV28 to TRBJ1-1; D might be TRBD1 (5 bases). Trimming shortened V by 4 bases and J by 1 base, and 10 bases separated the two germline ends. CDR1 is MDHEN and CDR2 is SYDVKM in the germline V gene. CDR3 length: 14 residues. The CDR3 nucleotides read TGTGCCAGCAGTTCAGCAGGGTCGAACACTGAAGCTTTCTTT. Amino acid sequence: CASSSAGSNTEAFF.

The gene calls are TRBV10-3 and TRBJ1-4, with D uncertain. Germline assignment: CDR1 ENHRY and CDR2 SYGVKD. Trimming took off 3 bases at V and 3 bases at J, with 5 bases between the two ends. CDR3 length equals 13 residues. The CDR3 nucleotides are TGTGCCATCAGTGACGGATCTAATGAAAAACTGTTTTTT. It specifies CAISDGSNEKLFF.

The rearrangement joins TRBV28 to TRBJ2-2; 7 bases are shared with TRBD1. Germline CDR1 is MDHEN and CDR2 is SYDVKM. This CDR3 contains 14 residues. V shed 6 bases, J shed 5 bases, and the junction held 6 bases outside the gene matches. CDR3 sequence: CASRRTGQTGELFF. For the CDR3, the DNA is TGTGCCAGCAGGCGGACAGGACAAACCGGGGAGCTGTTTTTT.